The TCR beta chain described here comes from a study of cytomegalovirus exposure and HLA in healthy donors. The protocol was immunoSEQ multiplex PCR, while the TCRdb copy is restricted to in-frame clones and leaves out a portion. The profile covers 150,000 to 160,000 clones, with about 86% appearing a single time and 2.1% taken by the ten largest. With respect to this clone: Its antigen is unknown.

Broader study findings: The tendency of first-cohort TCR clusters to co-occur in the 100 to 150 validation repertoires was identified by a subsequent analysis. For most TCR sequences rarity was the rule, although some public TCRs occurred in many donors.

V dropped 4 bases and J dropped 2; count of bases not matched to a gene: 10. Germline lookup yields CDR1 PRHDT and CDR2 FYEKMQ (reference sequence). The CDR3 extends over 18 amino acids. The origin of this receptor is a human donor in good health. The rearrangement uses TRBV13 and TRBJ2-1, with 11 bases identical to TRBD2. The material sequenced was PBMCs. The CDR3 protein is CASSWKRGTSGTYNEQFF. The CDR3 nucleotides read TGTGCCAGCAGCTGGAAGAGAGGGACTAGCGGAACCTACAATGAGCAGTTCTTC.